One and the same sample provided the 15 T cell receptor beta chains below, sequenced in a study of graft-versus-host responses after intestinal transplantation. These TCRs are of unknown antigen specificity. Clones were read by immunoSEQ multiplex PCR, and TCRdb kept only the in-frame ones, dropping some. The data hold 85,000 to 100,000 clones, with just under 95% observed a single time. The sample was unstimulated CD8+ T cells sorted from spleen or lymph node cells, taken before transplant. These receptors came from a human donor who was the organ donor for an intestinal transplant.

CDR3: CASSLIMGGENEKLFF. CDR3 DNA: TGTGCCAGCAGCTTAATCATGGGGGGGGAAAATGAAAAACTGTTTTTT. The rearrangement joins TRBV11-2 to TRBJ1-4; the D gene is possibly TRBD1 (5 bases). Trimming cost V 2 bases and J 5 bases, with 15 bases left between them. The CDR3 extends over 16 amino acids. Per germline, CDR1 SGHAT and CDR2 FQNNGV.

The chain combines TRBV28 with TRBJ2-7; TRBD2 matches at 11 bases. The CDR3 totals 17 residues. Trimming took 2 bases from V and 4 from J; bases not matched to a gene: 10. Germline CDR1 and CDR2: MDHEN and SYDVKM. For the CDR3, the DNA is TGTGCCAGCAGTTTAGCCCTAACTAGCGGGAGTCGGTACGAGCAGTACTTC. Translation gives CASSLALTSGSRYEQYF.

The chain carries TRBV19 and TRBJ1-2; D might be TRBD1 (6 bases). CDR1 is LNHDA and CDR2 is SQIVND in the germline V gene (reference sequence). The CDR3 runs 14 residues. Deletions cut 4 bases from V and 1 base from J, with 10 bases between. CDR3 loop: CASSSGGHNYGYTF. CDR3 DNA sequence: TGTGCCAGTAGTAGTGGGGGCCATAACTATGGCTACACCTTC.

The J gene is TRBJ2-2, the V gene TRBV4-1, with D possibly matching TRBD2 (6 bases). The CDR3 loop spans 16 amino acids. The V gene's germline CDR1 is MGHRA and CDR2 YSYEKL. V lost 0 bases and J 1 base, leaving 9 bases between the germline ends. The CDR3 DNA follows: TGCGCCAGCAGCCAAGAGGGAGGATGGAACACCGGGGAGCTGTTTTTT. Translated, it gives CASSQEGGWNTGELFF.

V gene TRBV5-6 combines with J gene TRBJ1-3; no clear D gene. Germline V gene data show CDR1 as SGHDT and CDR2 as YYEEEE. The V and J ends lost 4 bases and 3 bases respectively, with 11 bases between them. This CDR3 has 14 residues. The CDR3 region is CASSLPSGGNTIYF. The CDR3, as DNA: TGTGCCAGCAGCCTGCCGTCGGGTGGAAACACCATATATTTT. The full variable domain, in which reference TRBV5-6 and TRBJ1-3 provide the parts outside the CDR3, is DAGVTQSPTHLIKTRGQQVTLRCSPKSGHDTVSWYQQALGQGPQFIFQYYEEEERQRGNFPDRFSGHQFPNYSSELNVNALLLGDSALYLCASSLPSGGNTIYFGEGSWLTVV.

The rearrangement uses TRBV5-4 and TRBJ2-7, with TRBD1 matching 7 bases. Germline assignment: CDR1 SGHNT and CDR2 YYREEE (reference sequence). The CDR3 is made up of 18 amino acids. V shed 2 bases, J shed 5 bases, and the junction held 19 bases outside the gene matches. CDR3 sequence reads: CASSFGLGSGTERHEQYF. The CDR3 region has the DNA TGTGCCAGCAGCTTCGGTCTAGGGTCGGGGACAGAGCGCCACGAGCAGTACTTC.

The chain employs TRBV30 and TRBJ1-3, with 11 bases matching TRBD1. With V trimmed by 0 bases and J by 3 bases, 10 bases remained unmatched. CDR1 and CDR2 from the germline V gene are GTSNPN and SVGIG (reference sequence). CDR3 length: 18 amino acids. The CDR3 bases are TGTGCCTGGAGTGTCAAACGACGGGACAGGGGGGGTGGAAACACCATATATTTT. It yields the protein CAWSVKRRDRGGGNTIYF.

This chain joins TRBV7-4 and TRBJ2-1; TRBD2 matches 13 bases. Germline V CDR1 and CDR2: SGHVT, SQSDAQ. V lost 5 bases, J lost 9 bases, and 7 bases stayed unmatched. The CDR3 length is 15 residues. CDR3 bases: TGTGCCAGCAGCAATCGACTAGCGGGAGGACCTGAGCAGTTCTTC. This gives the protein CASSNRLAGGPEQFF.

The DNA of the CDR3 is TGTGCCAGCAGCCCCGCTAGCGGGGCCACAGATACGCAGTATTTT. Translating gives CASSPASGATDTQYF. J is TRBJ2-3 and V is TRBV13; 9 bases align to TRBD2. The CDR3 loop spans 15 amino acids. The V and J ends lost 5 bases and 2 bases, in that order; junction bases with no gene match: 5. Germline V lookup: CDR1 PRHDT, CDR2 FYEKMQ (reference sequence).

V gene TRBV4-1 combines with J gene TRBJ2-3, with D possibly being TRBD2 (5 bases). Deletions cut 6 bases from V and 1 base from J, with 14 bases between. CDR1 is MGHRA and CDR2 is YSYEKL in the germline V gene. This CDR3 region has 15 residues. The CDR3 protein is CASSFTSGGTDTQYF. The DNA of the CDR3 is TGCGCCAGCAGTTTCACTAGTGGGGGCACAGATACGCAGTATTTT.

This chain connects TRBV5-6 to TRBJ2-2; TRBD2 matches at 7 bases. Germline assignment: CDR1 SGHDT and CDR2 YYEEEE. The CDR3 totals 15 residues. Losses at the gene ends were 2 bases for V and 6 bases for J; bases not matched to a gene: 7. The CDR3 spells CASSFWGGLAGELFF. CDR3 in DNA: TGTGCCAGCAGCTTCTGGGGAGGGTTAGCCGGGGAGCTGTTTTTT.

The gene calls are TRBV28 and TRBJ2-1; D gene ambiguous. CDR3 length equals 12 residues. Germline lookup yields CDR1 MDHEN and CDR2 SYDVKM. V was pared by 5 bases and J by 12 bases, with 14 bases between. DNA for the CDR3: TGTGCCAGCAGTCCCTCGAATCAGTTGCAGTTCTTC. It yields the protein CASSPSNQLQFF.

The CDR3, as DNA: TGTGCCAGCAGCCCGCTAGCGTACGAGCAGTACTTC. Translated, it gives CASSPLAYEQYF. The chain uses TRBV28 and TRBJ2-7; D perhaps matches TRBD2 (6 bases). Trimming stripped 6 bases from V and 4 bases from J, with 10 bases between. The CDR3 spans 12 residues. CDR1 and CDR2 from the germline V gene are MDHEN and SYDVKM.

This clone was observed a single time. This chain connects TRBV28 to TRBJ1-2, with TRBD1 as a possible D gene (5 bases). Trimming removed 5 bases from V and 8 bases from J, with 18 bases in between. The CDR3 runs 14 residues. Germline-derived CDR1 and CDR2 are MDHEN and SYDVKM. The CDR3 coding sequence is TGTGCCAGCAGTCCCCAGGGTTTATGGCGGGGCTACACCTTC. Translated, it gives CASSPQGLWRGYTF.

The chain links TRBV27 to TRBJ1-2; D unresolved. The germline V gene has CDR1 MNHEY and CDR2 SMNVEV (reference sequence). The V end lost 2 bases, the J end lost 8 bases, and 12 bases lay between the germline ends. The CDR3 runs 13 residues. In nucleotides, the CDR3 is TGTGCCAGCAGTTTACTAAGCGTCGGCGGCTACACCTTC. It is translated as CASSLLSVGGYTF.